The rows below give T cell receptor beta chains drawn from one sample of a study of blood T cell repertoires in COVID-19. Repertoires were generated with immunoSEQ multiplex PCR, while TCRdb's copy carries only in-frame clones and drops some. Of roughly 320,000 clones in the sample, over 75% were seen once. Sequenced material: PBMCs or T cells enriched from blood (not recorded which). All receptors come from a man aged 30 to 39 who had recovered from COVID-19. CDR3s include the opening cysteine and the closing phenylalanine or tryptophan. A D gene is named only where the DNA matches it firmly. Expanded clones get a size class; other rows say once, few or many, or leave the size out.

NA | NA | TRBJ2-6 | TRBV19 | TGTGCCAGTAGCCGAGGGTCCTCTGGGGCCAACGTCCTGACTTTC | CASSRGSSGANVLTF
NA | NA | TRBJ1-4 | TRBV7-2 | TGTGCCAGCAGCTACCTCGGGGGTGAAAAACTGTTTTTT | CASSYLGGEKLFF
NA | TRBD2 | TRBJ2-1 | TRBV19 | TGTGCCAGCACTGGGACTAGTCAACGGGGCGAGCAGTTCTTC | CASTGTSQRGEQFF
NA | TRBD2 | TRBJ2-3 | TRBV24-1 | TGTGCCACCAGTGATTTGAAAGAGCGGGGCCAGAGCACAGATACGCAGTATTTT | CATSDLKERGQSTDTQYF
NA | TRBD1 | TRBJ1-4 | TRBV24-1 | TGTGCCACCAGTGATTTCCGGACAGGCGAGGGTGAAAAACTGTTTTTT | CATSDFRTGEGEKLFF
NA | NA | TRBJ2-7 | TRBV27 | TGTGCCAGCAGTTTGAAGGGGTTGAGCTCCTACGAGCAGTACTTC | CASSLKGLSSYEQYF
NA | TRBD1 | TRBJ2-3 | TRBV7-9 | TGTGCCAGCAGCCAGACAGGGGGGCCGGATACGCAGTATTTT | CASSQTGGPDTQYF
NA | NA | TRBJ2-5 | TRBV24-1 | TGTGCCACCAGTGATAAGACGGGTCCCCAAGAGACCCAGTACTTC | CATSDKTGPQETQYF
NA | NA | TRBJ1-4 | TRBV11-2 | TGTGCCAGCAGCTCTCCTACGTCGGGGGTGGGATCTAATGAAAAACTGTTTTTT | CASSSPTSGVGSNEKLFF
NA | NA | TRBJ2-2 | TRBV2 | TGTGCCAGCACCGAGGAGTGGGCAGCGGGCACCGGGGAGCTGTTTTTT | CASTEEWAAGTGELFF
once | TRBD2 | TRBJ2-3 | TRBV14 | TGTGCCAGCAGCCCTTTAGCGGGAGGGCCTGGAGATACGCAGTATTTT | CASSPLAGGPGDTQYF
NA | NA | TRBJ2-5 | TRBV12-1 | TGTGCCAGCAGCTCCCGGGCCCTACAGGTACTACAAGAGACCCAGTACTTC | CASSSRALQVLQETQYF
NA | NA | TRBJ1-4 | TRBV2 | TGTGCCAGCAGTGAAGCCAGAAGTCCTACTAGAAAACTGTTTTTT | CASSEARSPTRKLFF
NA | NA | TRBJ2-1 | TRBV7-9 | TGTGCCAGCAGCTACACAGAGCGGACCATCTACAATGAGCAGTTCTTC | CASSYTERTIYNEQFF
NA | NA | TRBJ1-2 | TRBV5-1 | TGCGCCAGCAGACTACCCGGGGGGGAGGATGGCTACACCTTC | CASRLPGGEDGYTF
NA | NA | TRBJ1-1 | TRBV14 | TGTGCCAGCAGCCAAGATAGCTTGGACAGTGGAGCTTTCTTT | CASSQDSLDSGAFF
NA | TRBD1 | TRBJ1-1 | TRBV11-2 | TGTGCCAGCAGCTATCAGGGGGTAGGAACTGAAGCTTTCTTT | CASSYQGVGTEAFF
NA | NA | TRBJ1-1 | TRBV3-1/TRBV3-2 | TGTGCCAGCAGCCATGAAACAGGAATGGGGTCGGACACTGAAGCTTTCTTT | CASSHETGMGSDTEAFF
NA | TRBD1 | TRBJ1-5 | TRBV19 | TGTGCCAGTAGTGAAAGGGGGCACAGCAATCAGCCCCAGCATTTT | CASSERGHSNQPQHF
NA | TRBD2 | TRBJ2-3 | TRBV27 | TGTGCCAGCAGTCCTCGACTAGCAAGATTCACAGATACGCAGTATTTT | CASSPRLARFTDTQYF
NA | TRBD1 | TRBJ2-3 | TRBV4-1 | TGCGCCAGCAGCCGAAACCCGGGACAGGGGGGCACAGATACGCAGTATTTT | CASSRNPGQGGTDTQYF
NA | NA | TRBJ2-7 | TRBV2 | TGTGCCAGCAGAAAGGTGGGGGGTGGATCCTACGAGCAGTACTTC | CASRKVGGGSYEQYF
few | NA | TRBJ1-2 | TRBV5-6 | TGTGCCAGCAGCTTTCTCGGAGGGAGAACCTATGGCTACACCTTC | CASSFLGGRTYGYTF
NA | NA | TRBJ1-5 | TRBV18 | TGTGCCAGCTCACCAGGGGGGGGCAATCAGCCCCAGCATTTT | CASSPGGGNQPQHF
NA | TRBD1 | TRBJ2-7 | TRBV12-3/TRBV12-4 | TGTGCCAGCAGTCCAGGGACAGGCTACGAGCAGTACTTC | CASSPGTGYEQYF
NA | TRBD1 | TRBJ1-5 | TRBV16 | TGTGCCAGCAGCCAATCCCCAGGGGGATCCGACAATCAGCCCCAGCATTTT | CASSQSPGGSDNQPQHF
once | NA | TRBJ2-1 | TRBV29-1 | TGCAGCGTTCTCTCTCTGGGAGGAATTGATGAGCAGTTCTTC | CSVLSLGGIDEQFF
NA | NA | TRBJ2-7 | TRBV18 | TGTGCCAGCTCACCGTTACAGGCCGCCTACGAGCAGTACTTC | CASSPLQAAYEQYF
once | TRBD2 | TRBJ2-7 | TRBV3-1/TRBV3-2 | TGTGCCAGCAGCCTCGGCGGCGGGGGCTCCTACGAGCAGTACTTC | CASSLGGGGSYEQYF
NA | TRBD2 | TRBJ2-1 | TRBV24-1 | TGTGCCACCAGTGAGAGCGGGGCCTACAATGAGCAGTTCTTC | CATSESGAYNEQFF
NA | NA | TRBJ2-2 | TRBV3-1/TRBV3-2 | TGTGCCAGCAGCCAAGGGACACTGAACACCGGGGAGCTGTTTTTT | CASSQGTLNTGELFF
NA | NA | TRBJ1-2 | TRBV3-1/TRBV3-2 | TGTGCCAGCAGCCCCCCAAGGGGGAGTAACTATGGCTACACCTTC | CASSPPRGSNYGYTF
NA | TRBD1 | TRBJ1-2 | TRBV11-2 | TGTGCCAGCAGCTTAGAACCCCCTGACAGGGGACATGGCTACACCTTC | CASSLEPPDRGHGYTF
NA | NA | TRBJ2-2 | TRBV4-1 | TGCGCCAGCAGCCAAGAAGACTGGGGAGGATCCGGGGAGCTGTTTTTT | CASSQEDWGGSGELFF
NA | NA | TRBJ1-2 | TRBV19 | TGTGCCAGTAGTATACTGGGAGGCGACGCATCGTTAGTAAATGGCTACACCTTC | CASSILGGDASLVNGYTF
NA | NA | TRBJ1-1 | TRBV2 | TGTGCCAGCAGTGGCCAGGGGTGGCCGAACACTGAAGCTTTCTTT | CASSGQGWPNTEAFF
NA | TRBD2 | TRBJ2-3 | TRBV30 | TGTGCCTGGACCGGGACTAGCGGGAGCACAGATACGCAGTATTTT | CAWTGTSGSTDTQYF
NA | NA | TRBJ1-1 | TRBV12-3/TRBV12-4 | TGTGCCAGCAGGTGGGGCGTAAACACTGAAGCTTTCTTT | CASRWGVNTEAFF
once | NA | TRBJ2-1 | TRBV5-1 | TGCGCCAGCCGACCGGGGGGCATAAATGAGCAGTTCTTC | CASRPGGINEQFF
NA | TRBD2 | TRBJ2-1 | TRBV27 | TGTGCCAGCATGTCTCCAAGGACTAGCGGTTTATACAATGAGCAGTTCTTC | CASMSPRTSGLYNEQFF
once | NA | TRBJ1-6 | TRBV18 | TGTGCCAGCTCACCAAGGGGAGGCCAAGGGACGGGGAATTCACCCCTCCACTTT | CASSPRGGQGTGNSPLHF
NA | NA | TRBJ2-7 | TRBV13 | TGTGCCAGCAGCCTCGGACACCGCTACGAGCAGTACTTC | CASSLGHRYEQYF
NA | NA | TRBJ2-3 | TRBV5-4 | TGTGCCAGCAGCTTAAAAAGTAGCGTAACAGATACGCAGTATTTT | CASSLKSSVTDTQYF
NA | NA | TRBJ1-2 | TRBV5-5 | TGTGCCAGCAGCCGGGACTTAGGATATGGCTACACCTTC | CASSRDLGYGYTF
NA | NA | TRBJ1-1 | TRBV19 | TGTGCCAGTAGAGGTCGGGACTATTTCACTGAAGCTTTCTTT | CASRGRDYFTEAFF
NA | NA | TRBJ1-1 | TRBV24-1 | TGTGCCACCAGTAAAAGCGACACTGAAGCTTTCTTT | CATSKSDTEAFF
NA | NA | TRBJ2-3 | TRBV30 | TGTGCCTGGAGTGTACACGGGGGAGATACGCAGTATTTT | CAWSVHGGDTQYF
NA | TRBD1 | TRBJ1-2 | TRBV9 | TGTGCCAGCAGCGTAGGGAGGACAGGGGCCATTGGCTACACCTTC | CASSVGRTGAIGYTF
NA | TRBD2 | TRBJ2-6 | TRBV11-2 | TGTGCCAGCAGCCCAATCGGGGGGGAGGTCACTGGGGCCAACGTCCTGACTTTC | CASSPIGGEVTGANVLTF
NA | TRBD1 | TRBJ2-4 | TRBV6-1 | TGTGCCAGCAGTGAAAGGAGGACAGGGGTTGGGAAAAACATTCAGTACTTC | CASSERRTGVGKNIQYF
NA | TRBD1 | TRBJ1-5 | TRBV18 | TGTGCCAGCTCGCAACAGGGGGACAATCAGCCCCAGCATTTT | CASSQQGDNQPQHF
NA | NA | TRBJ2-6 | TRBV28 | TGTGCCAGCAGCCCCCACAGATCCGGGGCCAACGTCCTGACTTTC | CASSPHRSGANVLTF
NA | NA | TRBJ2-5 | TRBV18 | TGTGCCAGCTCACCAGGGGCCGCCCAGTACTTC | CASSPGAAQYF
NA | TRBD1 | TRBJ1-1 | TRBV18 | TGTGCCAGCTCATTCCCAGGGGGCGCAAGCACTGAAGCTTTCTTT | CASSFPGGASTEAFF
many | NA | TRBJ1-5 | TRBV24-1 | TGTGCCACCAGTCGGCGGGCCCGGCAGCCCCAGCATTTT | CATSRRARQPQHF
NA | TRBD1 | TRBJ1-5 | TRBV10-3 | TGTGCCATCAGCGACGGACAGGGGTCCCATTATAGCAATCAGCCCCAGCATTTT | CAISDGQGSHYSNQPQHF
NA | NA | TRBJ1-1 | TRBV4-1 | TGCGCCAGCAGCCCCCAGGGACAGAACACTGAAGCTTTCTTT | CASSPQGQNTEAFF